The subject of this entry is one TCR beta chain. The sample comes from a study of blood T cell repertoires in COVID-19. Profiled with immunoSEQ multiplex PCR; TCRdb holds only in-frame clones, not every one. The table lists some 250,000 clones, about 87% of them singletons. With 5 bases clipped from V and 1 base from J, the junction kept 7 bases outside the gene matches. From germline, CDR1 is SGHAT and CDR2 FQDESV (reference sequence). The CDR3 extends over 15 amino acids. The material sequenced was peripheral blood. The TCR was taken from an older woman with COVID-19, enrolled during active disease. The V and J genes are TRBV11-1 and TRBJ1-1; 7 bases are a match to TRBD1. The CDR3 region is CASSPGTEGNTEAFF. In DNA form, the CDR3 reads TGTGCCAGCAGCCCCGGGACAGAGGGGAACACTGAAGCTTTCTTT.